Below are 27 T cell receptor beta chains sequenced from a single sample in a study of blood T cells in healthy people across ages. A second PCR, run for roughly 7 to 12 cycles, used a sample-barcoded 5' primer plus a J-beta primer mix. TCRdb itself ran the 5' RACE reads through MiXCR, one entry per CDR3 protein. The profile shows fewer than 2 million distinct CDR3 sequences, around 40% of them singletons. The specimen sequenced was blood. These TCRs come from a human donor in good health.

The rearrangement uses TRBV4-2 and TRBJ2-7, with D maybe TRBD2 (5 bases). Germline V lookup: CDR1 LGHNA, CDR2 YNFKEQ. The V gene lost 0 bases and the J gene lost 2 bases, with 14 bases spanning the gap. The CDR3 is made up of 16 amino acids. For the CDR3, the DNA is TGTGCCAGCAGCCAAGACCCTAGAGCGGAGACCTACGAGCAGTACTTC. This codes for CASSQDPRAETYEQYF.

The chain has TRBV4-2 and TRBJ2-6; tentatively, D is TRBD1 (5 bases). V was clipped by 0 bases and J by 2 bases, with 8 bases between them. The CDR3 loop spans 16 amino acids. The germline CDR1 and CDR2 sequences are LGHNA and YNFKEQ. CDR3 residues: CASSQEYRTGANVLTF. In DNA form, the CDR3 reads TGTGCCAGCAGCCAAGAGTACAGGACTGGGGCCAACGTCCTGACTTTC.

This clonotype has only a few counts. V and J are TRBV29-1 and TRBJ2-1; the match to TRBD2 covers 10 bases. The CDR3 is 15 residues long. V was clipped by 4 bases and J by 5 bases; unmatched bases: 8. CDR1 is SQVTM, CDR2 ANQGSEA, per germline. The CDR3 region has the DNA TGCAGCGTTGGTTTGGCTAGCGGGGGCCACAATGAGCAGTTCTTC. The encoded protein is CSVGLASGGHNEQFF.

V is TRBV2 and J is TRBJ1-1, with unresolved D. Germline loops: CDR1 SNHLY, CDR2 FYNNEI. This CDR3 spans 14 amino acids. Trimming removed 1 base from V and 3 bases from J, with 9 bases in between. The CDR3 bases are TGTGCCAGCAGTGAAGACAGACGTCACACTGAAGCTTTCTTT. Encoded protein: CASSEDRRHTEAFF. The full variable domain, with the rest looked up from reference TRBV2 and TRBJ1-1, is EPEVTQTPSHQVTQMGQEVILRCVPISNHLYFYWYRQILGQKVEFLVSFYNNEISEKSEIFDDQFSVERPDGSNFTLKIRSTKLEDSAMYFCASSEDRRHTEAFFGQGTRLTVV.

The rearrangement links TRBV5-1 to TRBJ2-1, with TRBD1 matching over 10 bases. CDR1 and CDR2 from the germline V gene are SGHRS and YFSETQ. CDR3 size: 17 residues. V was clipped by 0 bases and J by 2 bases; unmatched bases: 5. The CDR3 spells CASSLAPGTGAYNEQFF. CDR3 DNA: TGCGCCAGCAGCTTGGCCCCCGGGACAGGGGCCTACAATGAGCAGTTCTTC.

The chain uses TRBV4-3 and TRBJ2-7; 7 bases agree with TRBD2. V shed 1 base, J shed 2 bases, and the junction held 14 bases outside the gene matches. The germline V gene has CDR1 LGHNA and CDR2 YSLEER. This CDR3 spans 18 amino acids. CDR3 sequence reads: CASSQAAGGWQGPYEQYF. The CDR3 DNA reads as TGCGCCAGCAGCCAAGCCGCCGGGGGGTGGCAGGGTCCCTACGAGCAGTACTTC.

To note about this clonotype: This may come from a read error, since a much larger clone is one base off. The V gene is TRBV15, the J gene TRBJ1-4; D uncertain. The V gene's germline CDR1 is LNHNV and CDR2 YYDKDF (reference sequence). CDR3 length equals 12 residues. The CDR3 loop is CATSRDSEKRFF. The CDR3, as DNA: TGTGCCACCAGCAGAGATAGTGAAAAACGGTTTTTT.

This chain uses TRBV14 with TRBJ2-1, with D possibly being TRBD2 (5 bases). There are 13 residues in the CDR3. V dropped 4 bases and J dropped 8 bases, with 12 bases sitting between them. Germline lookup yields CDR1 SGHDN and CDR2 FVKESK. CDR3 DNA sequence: TGTGCCAGCAGCCGATACTACGGGGATGAGCAGTTCTTC. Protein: CASSRYYGDEQFF.

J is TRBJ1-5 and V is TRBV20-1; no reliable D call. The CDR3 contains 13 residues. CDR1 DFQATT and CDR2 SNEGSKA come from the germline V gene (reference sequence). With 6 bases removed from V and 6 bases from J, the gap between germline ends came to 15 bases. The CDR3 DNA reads TGCAGTGCCCGGAGCCTTTCAAGTCAGCCCCAGCATTTT. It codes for CSARSLSSQPQHF.

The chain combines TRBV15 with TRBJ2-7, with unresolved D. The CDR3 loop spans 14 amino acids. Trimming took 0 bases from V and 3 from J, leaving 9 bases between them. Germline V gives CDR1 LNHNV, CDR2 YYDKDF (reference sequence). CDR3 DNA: TGTGCCACCAGCAGAGATCCGCGTGTCTACGAGCAGTACTTC. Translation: CATSRDPRVYEQYF. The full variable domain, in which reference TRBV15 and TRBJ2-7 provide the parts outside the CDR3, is DAMVIQNPRYQVTQFGKPVTLSCSQTLNHNVMYWYQQKSSQAPKLLFHYYDKDFNNEADTPDNFQSRRPNTSFCFLDIRSPGLGDTAMYLCATSRDPRVYEQYFGPGTRLTVT.

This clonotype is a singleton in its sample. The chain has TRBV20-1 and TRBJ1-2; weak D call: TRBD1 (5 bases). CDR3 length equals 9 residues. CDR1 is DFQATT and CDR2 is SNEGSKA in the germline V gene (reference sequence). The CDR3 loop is CRTVDGYTF. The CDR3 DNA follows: TGCAGGACAGTAGATGGCTACACCTTC.

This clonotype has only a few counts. The CDR3 region has the DNA TGCAGTGCTAGAGAGGGACTAGCGGACGAGCAGTACTTC. It encodes CSAREGLADEQYF. The chain recombines TRBV20-1 with TRBJ2-7, with 11 bases aligning to TRBD2. Trimming took 0 bases from V and 5 from J; bases not matched to a gene: 0. CDR3 length: 13 residues. CDR1 and CDR2 from the germline V gene are DFQATT and SNEGSKA (reference sequence).

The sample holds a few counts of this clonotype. In nucleotides, the CDR3 is TGTGCCAGCAGCCCAGGACGGTTAAGCTCCTACAATGAGCAGTTCTTC. Translation: CASSPGRLSSYNEQFF. The rearrangement links TRBV6-5 to TRBJ2-1; D not certain. The CDR3 is made up of 16 amino acids. Trimming took off 6 bases at V and 0 bases at J, with 15 bases between the two ends. CDR1 and CDR2 from the germline V gene are MNHEY and SVGAGI.

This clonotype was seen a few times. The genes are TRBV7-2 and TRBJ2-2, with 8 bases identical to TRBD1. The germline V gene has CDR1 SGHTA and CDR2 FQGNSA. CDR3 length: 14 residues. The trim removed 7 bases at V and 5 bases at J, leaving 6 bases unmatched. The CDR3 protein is CASTETGVTGELFF. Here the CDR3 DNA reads TGTGCCAGCACCGAGACAGGGGTTACCGGGGAGCTGTTTTTT.

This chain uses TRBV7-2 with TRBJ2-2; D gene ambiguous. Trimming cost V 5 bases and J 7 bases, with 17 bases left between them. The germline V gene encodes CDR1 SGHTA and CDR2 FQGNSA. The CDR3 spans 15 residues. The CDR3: CASSQGRNAGGELFF. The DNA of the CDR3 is TGTGCCAGCAGCCAAGGGCGCAATGCCGGCGGGGAGCTGTTTTTT.

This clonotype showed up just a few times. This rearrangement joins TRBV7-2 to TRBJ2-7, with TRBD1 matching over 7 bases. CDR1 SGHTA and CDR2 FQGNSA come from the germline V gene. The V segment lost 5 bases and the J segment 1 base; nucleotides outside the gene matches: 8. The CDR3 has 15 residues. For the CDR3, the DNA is TGTGCCAGCAGCGTACGCACAGGGGTTTCCTACGAGCAGTACTTC. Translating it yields CASSVRTGVSYEQYF.

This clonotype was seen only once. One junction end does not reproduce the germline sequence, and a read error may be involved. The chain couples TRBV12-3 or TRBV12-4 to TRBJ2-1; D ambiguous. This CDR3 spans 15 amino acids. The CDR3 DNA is TGTACCAGCAGTCTCGGTCCAGTCTCCTACAATGAGCAGTTCTTC. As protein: CTSSLGPVSYNEQFF.

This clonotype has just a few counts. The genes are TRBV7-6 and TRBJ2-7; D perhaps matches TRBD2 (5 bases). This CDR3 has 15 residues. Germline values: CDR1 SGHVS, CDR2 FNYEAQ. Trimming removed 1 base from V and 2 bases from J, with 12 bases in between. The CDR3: CASSLGTDQTYEQYF. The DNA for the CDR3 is TGTGCCAGCAGCTTAGGGACTGACCAAACCTACGAGCAGTACTTC.

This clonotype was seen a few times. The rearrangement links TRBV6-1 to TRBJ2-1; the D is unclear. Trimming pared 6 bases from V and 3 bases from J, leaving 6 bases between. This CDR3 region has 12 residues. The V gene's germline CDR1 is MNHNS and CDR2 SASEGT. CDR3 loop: CASRRGYNEQFF. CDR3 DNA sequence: TGTGCCAGCAGGCGCGGCTACAATGAGCAGTTCTTC.

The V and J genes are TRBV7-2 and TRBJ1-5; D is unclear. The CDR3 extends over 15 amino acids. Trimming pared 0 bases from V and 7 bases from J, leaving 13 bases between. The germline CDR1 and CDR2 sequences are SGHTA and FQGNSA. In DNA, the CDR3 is TGTGCCAGCAGCTTAGCGCTGGCCCGCGGCCAGCCCCAGCATTTT. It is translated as CASSLALARGQPQHF.

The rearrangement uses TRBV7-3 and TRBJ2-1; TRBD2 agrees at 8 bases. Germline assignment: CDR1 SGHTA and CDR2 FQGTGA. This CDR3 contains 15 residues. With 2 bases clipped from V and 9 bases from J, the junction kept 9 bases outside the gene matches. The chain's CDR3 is CASSLGSGTSFEQFF. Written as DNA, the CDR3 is TGTGCCAGCAGCTTAGGATCTGGGACTAGTTTTGAGCAGTTCTTC.

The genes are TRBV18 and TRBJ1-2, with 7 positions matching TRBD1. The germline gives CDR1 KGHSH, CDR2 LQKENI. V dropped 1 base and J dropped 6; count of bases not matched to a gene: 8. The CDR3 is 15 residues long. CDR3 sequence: CASSPRDRAPHGYTF. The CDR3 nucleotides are TGTGCCAGCTCACCACGGGACAGAGCACCCCATGGCTACACCTTC. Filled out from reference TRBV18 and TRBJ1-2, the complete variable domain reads NAGVMQNPRHLVRRRGQEARLRCSPMKGHSHVYWYRQLPEEGLKFMVYLQKENIIDESGMPKERFSAEFPKEGPSILRIQQVVRGDSAAYFCASSPRDRAPHGYTFGSGTRLTVV.

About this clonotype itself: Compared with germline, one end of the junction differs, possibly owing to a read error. For the CDR3, the DNA is TGTACCAGCAGCCCGGGACTAGCAACAGAGACCCAGTACTTC. Translated: CTSSPGLATETQYF. This rearrangement joins TRBV7-9 to TRBJ2-5; 9 nucleotides agree with TRBD2. This CDR3 contains 14 residues. Per germline, CDR1 SEHNR and CDR2 FQNEAQ (reference sequence).

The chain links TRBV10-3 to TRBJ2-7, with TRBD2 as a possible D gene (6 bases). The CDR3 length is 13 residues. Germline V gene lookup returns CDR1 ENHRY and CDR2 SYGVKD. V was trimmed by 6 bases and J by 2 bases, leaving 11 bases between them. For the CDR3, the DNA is TGTGCCATCAGGGGGGGAGATACCTACGAGCAGTACTTC. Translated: CAIRGGDTYEQYF.

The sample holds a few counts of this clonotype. The CDR3 protein is CASVRGLDPSGANVLTF. In DNA form, the CDR3 reads TGTGCCAGCGTCCGGGGCCTTGACCCATCTGGGGCCAACGTCCTGACTTTC. The chain uses TRBV21-1 and TRBJ2-6; TRBD2, the table's D call, was not compared with the DNA. TRBV21-1 is a pseudogene locus. CDR3 length: 17 amino acids.

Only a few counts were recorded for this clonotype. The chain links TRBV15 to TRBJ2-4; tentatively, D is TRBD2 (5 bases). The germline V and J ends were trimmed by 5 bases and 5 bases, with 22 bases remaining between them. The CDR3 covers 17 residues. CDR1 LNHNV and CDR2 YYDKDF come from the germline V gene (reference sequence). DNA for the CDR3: TGTGCCACCAGCCCCTCAAGAGGGAATGACGATGAAAACATTCAGTACTTC. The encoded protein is CATSPSRGNDDENIQYF.

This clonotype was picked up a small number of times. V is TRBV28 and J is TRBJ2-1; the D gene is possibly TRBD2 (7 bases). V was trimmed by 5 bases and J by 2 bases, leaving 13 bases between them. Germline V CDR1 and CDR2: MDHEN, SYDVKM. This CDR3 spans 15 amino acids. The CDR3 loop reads CASSAVGGPYNEQFF. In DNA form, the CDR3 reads TGTGCCAGCAGTGCGGTCGGGGGGCCCTACAATGAGCAGTTCTTC.